This T cell receptor beta chain comes out of a study of cytomegalovirus exposure and HLA in healthy donors. Findings of the study overall: TCR beta chains numbering approximately 150 were designated cytomegalovirus-associated.

The approximately 120-subject validation cohort, separate from the roughly 670-subject first cohort, included the donors. Profiled with immunoSEQ multiplex PCR; TCRdb holds only in-frame clones, not every one. The table lists about 160,000 clones, around 82% of them singletons. The sample holds a few counts of this clone. Its specificity is not known. The CDR3 spans 12 residues. Per germline, CDR1 SGHTA and CDR2 FQGNSA. The V gene lost 2 bases and the J gene lost 4 bases, with 5 bases spanning the gap. The TCR sequence derives from a man aged 30 to 45 in good health and CMV-seropositive. V usage is TRBV7-2 and J usage is TRBJ1-2; D uncertain. The sequenced material came from PBMCs. CDR3 loop: CASSLNSYGYTF. Written as DNA, the CDR3 is TGTGCCAGCAGCTTAAACAGCTATGGCTACACCTTC.